The clone carrying this TCR beta chain was counted at least ten times. Amplified TCR beta CDR3 regions derived from RNA transcripts. HTBI primers were used for first-round RT-PCR of the TCR CDR3. MiXCR, run by TCRdb on the multiplex PCR reads, gives a single entry per CDR3 protein. The sample has approximately 620,000 distinct CDR3 sequences, approximately 15% seen once; the top ten hold roughly 6.2%. The data were obtained in a study of T cells in Graves' hyperthyroidism and ophthalmopathy. Newly diagnosed hyperthyroidism patients aged 18 to 65 years had disease lasting under 2 months. The sample taken for sequencing was blood. The source is a woman aged 25 to 39 with Graves' hyperthyroidism that later progressed to Graves' ophthalmopathy.

Written as DNA, the CDR3 is TGTGCCAGCAGCTTAAACCCCCCCACCCTCTCCTACAATGAGCAGTTCTTC. Translating it yields CASSLNPPTLSYNEQFF. The V and J genes are TRBV7-3 and TRBJ2-1; D is unclear. This CDR3 comprises 17 residues. Germline CDR1 is SGHTA and CDR2 is FQGTGA. The V gene lost 1 base and the J gene lost 0 bases, with 13 bases spanning the gap.